The 9 T cell receptor beta chains presented below share a single source sample, sequenced in a study of shared clonotypes between healthy human individuals. Produced via immunoSEQ multiplex PCR; TCRdb's table is partial and in-frame only. The table has about 180,000 clones, 80% to 95% seen once; the top ten hold 0.067%. The sample was naive CD4+ T cells sorted from blood. Described subset: CD45RA+ positively selected. These receptors were obtained from a woman in her 30s in good health.

This clone was found once. The CDR3 region is CASSLDGDTQYF. The CDR3 region has the DNA TGCGCCAGCAGCTTGGATGGGGATACGCAGTATTTT. The chain carries TRBV5-1 and TRBJ2-3; D is uncertain. Germline V gives CDR1 SGHRS, CDR2 YFSETQ. This CDR3 comprises 12 residues. The V gene lost 0 bases and the J gene lost 6 bases, with 5 bases spanning the gap.

The rearrangement links TRBV6-1 to TRBJ1-2, with D perhaps TRBD1 (6 bases). CDR1 and CDR2 from the germline V gene are MNHNS and SASEGT. The CDR3 has 12 amino acids. V was cut by 5 bases and J by 5 bases, with 9 bases left in between. CDR3 DNA: TGTGCCAGCAGTAGGACAGAATATGGCTACACCTTC. It translates to CASSRTEYGYTF.

The genes are TRBV28 and TRBJ2-7; D call uncertain. Germline loops: CDR1 MDHEN, CDR2 SYDVKM. This CDR3 is 13 amino acids long. Trimming cost V 2 bases and J 3 bases, with 8 bases left between them. The DNA for the CDR3 is TGTGCCAGCAGTTTAGCCCACCACTACGAGCAGTACTTC. Residues: CASSLAHHYEQYF.

The chain has TRBV18 and TRBJ2-7, with D uncertain. The CDR3 loop spans 14 amino acids. V lost 2 bases and J lost 3, with 11 bases in between. Germline CDR1 reads KGHSH; CDR2 reads LQKENI. CDR3 residues: CASSPGSGLYEQYF. The CDR3 DNA reads as TGTGCCAGCTCACCAGGATCAGGCCTCTACGAGCAGTACTTC. Full variable domain (outside the CDR3, taken from reference TRBV18 and TRBJ2-7): NAGVMQNPRHLVRRRGQEARLRCSPMKGHSHVYWYRQLPEEGLKFMVYLQKENIIDESGMPKERFSAEFPKEGPSILRIQQVVRGDSAAYFCASSPGSGLYEQYFGPGTRLTVT.

The chain joins TRBV28 to TRBJ1-1; a weak D match, TRBD1 (6 bases). The CDR3 sequence is 10 residues long. With 6 bases removed from V and 8 bases from J, the gap between germline ends came to 7 bases. CDR1 and CDR2 (germline): MDHEN, SYDVKM. In DNA form, the CDR3 reads TGTGCCAGCAGCGACAGGGAAGCTTTCTTT. Its translation: CASSDREAFF.

This chain uses TRBV5-1 with TRBJ2-1; maybe TRBD2 (6 bases). Germline V CDR1 and CDR2: SGHRS, YFSETQ. This CDR3 is built from 15 residues. V lost 4 bases and J lost 3, with 14 bases in between. The CDR3 sequence: CASSLPRRGYNEQFF. CDR3 DNA: TGCGCCAGCAGCCTTCCTCGGCGGGGCTACAATGAGCAGTTCTTC.

The rearrangement uses TRBV18 and TRBJ2-5; 9 bases fit TRBD2. J lost 0 bases, V lost 3 bases, and 11 bases had no gene match. The V gene's germline CDR1 is KGHSH and CDR2 LQKENI. There are 18 residues in the CDR3. The CDR3 region has the DNA TGTGCCAGCTCACCCGGGGCCTTGGCGGGAGGGTACCAAGAGACCCAGTACTTC. It encodes CASSPGALAGGYQETQYF.

This chain uses TRBV7-6 with TRBJ2-5; D gene uncertain. The CDR3 is made up of 13 amino acids. V lost 3 bases and J 4 bases, leaving 9 bases between the germline ends. From germline, CDR1 is SGHVS and CDR2 FNYEAQ. The DNA of the CDR3 is TGTGCCAGCAGCTTGACCCGTAGAGAGACCCAGTACTTC. This gives the protein CASSLTRRETQYF.

The gene calls are TRBV30 and TRBJ2-7; 10 positions agree with TRBD2. The CDR3 contains 16 residues. CDR1 and CDR2 from the germline V gene are GTSNPN and SVGIG (reference sequence). V lost 2 bases, J lost 1 base, and 8 bases stayed unmatched. CDR3 bases: TGTGCCTGGAGTCCACCAAGAGCGGGAGGGTCCTACGAGCAGTACTTC. Its protein is CAWSPPRAGGSYEQYF.